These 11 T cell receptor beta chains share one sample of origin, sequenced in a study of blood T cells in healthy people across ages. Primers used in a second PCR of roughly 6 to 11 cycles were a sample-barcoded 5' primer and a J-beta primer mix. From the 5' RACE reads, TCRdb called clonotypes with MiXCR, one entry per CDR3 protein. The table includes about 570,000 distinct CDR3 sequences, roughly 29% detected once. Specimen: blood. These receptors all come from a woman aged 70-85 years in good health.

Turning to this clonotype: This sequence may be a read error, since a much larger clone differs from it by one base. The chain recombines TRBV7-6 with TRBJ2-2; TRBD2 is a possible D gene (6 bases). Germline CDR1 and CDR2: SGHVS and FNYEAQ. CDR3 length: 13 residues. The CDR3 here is CASSLSGGGELLF. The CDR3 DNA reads TGTGCCAGCAGCTTAAGCGGCGGAGGGGAGCTGTTGTTT. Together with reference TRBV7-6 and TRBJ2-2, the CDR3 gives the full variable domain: GAGVSQSPRYKVTKRGQDVALRCDPISGHVSLYWYRQALGQGPEFLTYFNYEAQQDKSGLPNDRFSAERPEGSISTLTIQRTEQRDSAMYRCASSLSGGGELLFGEGSRLTVL.

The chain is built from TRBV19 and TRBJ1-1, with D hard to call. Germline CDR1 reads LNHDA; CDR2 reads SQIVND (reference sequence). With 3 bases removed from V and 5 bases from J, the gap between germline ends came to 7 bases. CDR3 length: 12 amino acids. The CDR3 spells CASSISRTEAFF. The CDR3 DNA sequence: TGTGCCAGTAGTATCTCAAGGACTGAAGCTTTCTTT.

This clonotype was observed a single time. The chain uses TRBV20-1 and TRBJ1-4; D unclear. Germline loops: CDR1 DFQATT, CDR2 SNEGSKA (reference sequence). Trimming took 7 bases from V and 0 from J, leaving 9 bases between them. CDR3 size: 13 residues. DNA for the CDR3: TGCAGTGTTCCTGACTCAACTAATGAAAAACTGTTTTTT. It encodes CSVPDSTNEKLFF.

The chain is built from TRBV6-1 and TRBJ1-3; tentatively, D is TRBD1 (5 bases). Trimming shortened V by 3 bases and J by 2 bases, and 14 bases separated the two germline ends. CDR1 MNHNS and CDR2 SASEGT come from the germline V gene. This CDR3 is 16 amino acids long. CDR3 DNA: TGTGCCAGCAGTGACCGGGGCGCTGGTACTGGAAACACCATATATTTT. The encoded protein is CASSDRGAGTGNTIYF.

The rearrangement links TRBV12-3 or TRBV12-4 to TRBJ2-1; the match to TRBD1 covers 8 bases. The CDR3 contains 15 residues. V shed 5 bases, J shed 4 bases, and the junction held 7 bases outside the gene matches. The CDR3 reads CASSQTGTGYNEQFF. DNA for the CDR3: TGTGCCAGCAGTCAAACCGGGACAGGATACAATGAGCAGTTCTTC.

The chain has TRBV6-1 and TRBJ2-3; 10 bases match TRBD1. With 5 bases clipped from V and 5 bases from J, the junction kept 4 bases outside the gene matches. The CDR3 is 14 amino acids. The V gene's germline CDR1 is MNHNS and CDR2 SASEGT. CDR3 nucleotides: TGTGCCAGCAGTCGGGACAGGGGAGGAGATACGCAGTATTTT. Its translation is CASSRDRGGDTQYF.

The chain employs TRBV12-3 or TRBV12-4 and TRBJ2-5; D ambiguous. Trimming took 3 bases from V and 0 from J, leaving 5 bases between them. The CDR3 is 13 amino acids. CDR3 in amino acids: CASSFNNQETQYF. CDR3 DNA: TGTGCCAGCAGTTTCAATAACCAAGAGACCCAGTACTTC.

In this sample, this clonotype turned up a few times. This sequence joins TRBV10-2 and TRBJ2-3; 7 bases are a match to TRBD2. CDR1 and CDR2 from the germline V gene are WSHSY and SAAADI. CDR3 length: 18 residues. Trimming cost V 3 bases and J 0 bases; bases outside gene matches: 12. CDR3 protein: CASSDPMGGGGSTDTQYF. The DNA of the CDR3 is TGCGCCAGCAGTGACCCGATGGGCGGCGGGGGAAGCACAGATACGCAGTATTTT.

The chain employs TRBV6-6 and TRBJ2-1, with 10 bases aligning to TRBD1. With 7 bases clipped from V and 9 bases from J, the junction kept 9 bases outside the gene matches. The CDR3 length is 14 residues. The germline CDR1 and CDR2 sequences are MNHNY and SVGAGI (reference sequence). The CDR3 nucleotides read TGTGCCAGCACTGCCGGGACAGGGGATGGTGAGCAGTTCTTC. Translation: CASTAGTGDGEQFF.

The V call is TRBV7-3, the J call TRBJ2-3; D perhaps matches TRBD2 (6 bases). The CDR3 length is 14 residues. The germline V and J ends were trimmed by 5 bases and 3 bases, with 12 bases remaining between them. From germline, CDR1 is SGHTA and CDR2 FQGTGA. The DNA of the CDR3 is TGTGCCAGCAGCCTTAGCGCGGGGACAGATACGCAGTATTTT. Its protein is CASSLSAGTDTQYF. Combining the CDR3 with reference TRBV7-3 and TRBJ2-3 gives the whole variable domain GAGVSQTPSNKVTEKGKYVELRCDPISGHTALYWYRQSLGQGPEFLIYFQGTGAADDSGLPNDRFFAVRPEGSVSTLKIQRTERGDSAVYLCASSLSAGTDTQYFGPGTRLTVL.

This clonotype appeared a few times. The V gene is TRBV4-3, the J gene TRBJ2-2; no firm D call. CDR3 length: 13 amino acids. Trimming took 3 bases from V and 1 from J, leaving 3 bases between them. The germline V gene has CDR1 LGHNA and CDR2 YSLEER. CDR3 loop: CASSHQNTGELFF. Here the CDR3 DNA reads TGCGCCAGCAGCCACCAGAACACCGGGGAGCTGTTTTTT.